This T cell receptor beta chain was retrieved from a study of cytomegalovirus exposure and HLA in healthy donors. Findings and caveats of the study: Most CMV-associated TCR beta chains appeared HLA-restricted in a later analysis.

The V gene's germline CDR1 is SGHNT and CDR2 YYREEE (reference sequence). The CDR3 covers 16 residues. Trimming at V came to 5 bases and at J to 1 base, leaving 7 bases not matched to a gene. With 60 Vbeta and 13 Jbeta primers, the PCR was carried out. The protocol was immunoSEQ multiplex PCR, while the TCRdb copy is restricted to in-frame clones and leaves out a portion. The data contain approximately 79,000 clones, about 79% of them singletons. Worth noting for this clone: Its antigen is undetermined.

When sampled, the donors appeared nominally healthy, though they likely had unrecorded immune exposures. Sequencing input: PBMCs. This receptor was identified in a man aged 35-49 years in good health and CMV-seronegative. The rearrangement uses TRBV5-4 and TRBJ2-5, with 11 bases lining up with TRBD2. This CDR3 is CASSSGTSGSQETQYF. The CDR3 bases are TGTGCCAGCAGTTCCGGGACTAGCGGATCCCAAGAGACCCAGTACTTC.